Shown below are 32 T cell receptor beta chains from a single sample sequenced in a study of sequential checkpoint blockade in melanoma. Treatment here: randomized to nivolumab then ipilimumab (arm A) or the reverse (arm B). Produced via immunoSEQ multiplex PCR; TCRdb's table is partial and in-frame only. Among some 17,000 clones, approximately 70% were seen once, and the ten largest hold about 10%. Sequenced here: CD8+ T cells sorted from blood (inferred from file names), sampled from a patient given nivolumab and ipilimumab in sequence. Receptor source: a human donor with melanoma.

This clone was seen more than once but under ten times. V is TRBV11-3 and J is TRBJ2-1; 10 bases match TRBD2. The CDR3 totals 17 residues. Per the germline V gene, CDR1 is SGHNT and CDR2 is YENEEA. With V trimmed by 0 bases and J by 2 bases, 4 bases remained unmatched. The CDR3 sequence: CASSLEASGRPYNEQFF. The DNA for the CDR3 is TGTGCCAGCAGCTTAGAGGCTAGCGGGAGACCCTACAATGAGCAGTTCTTC.

Of note for this clone: This sample includes further DNA sequences coding for the same CDR3. The chain has TRBV6-5 and TRBJ1-1; D not resolved. Germline V gene lookup returns CDR1 MNHEY and CDR2 SVGAGI. The CDR3 is 14 residues long. Trimming shortened V by 1 base and J by 1 base, and 7 bases separated the two germline ends. CDR3 DNA sequence: TGTGCCAGCAGTTACTTCGGGGAGAACACTGAAGCTTTCTTT. Protein product: CASSYFGENTEAFF.

The chain carries TRBV4-3 and TRBJ2-5; 12 bases line up with TRBD2. CDR1 is LGHNA, CDR2 YSLEER, per germline. The length of the CDR3 is 19 residues. V gave up 4 bases and J gave up 2 bases; unmatched junction bases: 14. The CDR3 region is CASSLGLAGLTLGQETQYF. CDR3 DNA: TGCGCCAGCAGCCTTGGACTAGCGGGATTAACTTTGGGGCAAGAGACCCAGTACTTC.

V usage is TRBV7-2 and J usage is TRBJ2-5; D is unresolved. TRBJ2-7 matches the DNA end more closely, so the J call is doubtful. CDR3 length: 17 amino acids. Germline loops: CDR1 SGHTA, CDR2 FQGNSA. CDR3 DNA: TGTGCCAGCAGCTTAGCTCGCAGTCTCGTTAGCTCCTACGAGCAGTACTTC. It codes for CASSLARSLVSSYEQYF.

By share of the sample, this clone is large (0.1 to 1%). The V call is TRBV4-3, the J call TRBJ1-1; a weak D match, TRBD1 (6 bases). V lost 4 bases and J 0 bases, leaving 18 bases between the germline ends. This CDR3 has 17 amino acids. CDR1 and CDR2 from the germline V gene are LGHNA and YSLEER. The CDR3 here is CASSPDSHLAVNTEAFF. The CDR3 DNA reads TGCGCCAGCAGCCCGGACAGCCACCTCGCCGTGAACACTGAAGCTTTCTTT.

This chain's CDR3 is CASSEDRAVGTEAFF. The CDR3 DNA reads TGTGCCAGTAGTGAAGACAGGGCCGTCGGCACTGAAGCTTTCTTT. This rearrangement joins TRBV19 to TRBJ1-1, with 7 bases aligning to TRBD1. CDR3 length equals 15 residues. Per the germline V gene, CDR1 is LNHDA and CDR2 is SQIVND (reference sequence). Trimming cost V 5 bases and J 4 bases; bases outside gene matches: 10.

A few counts support this clone. The rearrangement links TRBV2 to TRBJ2-7, with D perhaps matching TRBD2 (6 bases). Germline CDR1 is SNHLY and CDR2 is FYNNEI. There are 15 residues in the CDR3. V was shortened by 6 bases and J by 2 bases, with 17 bases between the two germline ends. CDR3 loop: CASRFNSGTTYEQYF. CDR3 nucleotides: TGTGCCAGCAGGTTTAATAGCGGTACAACCTACGAGCAGTACTTC.

This clone was seen more than once but under ten times. The V call is TRBV28, the J call TRBJ2-3; 12 bases map to TRBD2. From germline, CDR1 is MDHEN and CDR2 SYDVKM. Germline trimming cut 3 bases from V and 4 bases from J; bases unmatched to any gene: 5. The CDR3 is 16 residues long. CDR3 sequence (DNA): TGTGCCAGCAGTTTCACACTAGCGGGAGGATCAGATACGCAGTATTTT. This gives the protein CASSFTLAGGSDTQYF.

J is TRBJ2-6 and V is TRBV2; 9 bases match TRBD1. The V and J ends lost 4 bases and 2 bases, in that order; junction bases with no gene match: 3. This CDR3 is built from 16 residues. Looked up from germline, CDR1 is SNHLY and CDR2 is FYNNEI. CDR3: CASSGDRGTGANVLTF. CDR3 sequence (DNA): TGTGCCAGCAGTGGAGACAGGGGGACTGGGGCCAACGTCCTGACTTTC.

This clone showed up just a few times. The chain employs TRBV6-5 and TRBJ2-2; 8 nucleotides align to TRBD1. The junction had 4 bases not matched to a gene; V was cut back by 0 bases and J by 4 bases. The CDR3 extends over 16 amino acids. Germline V gene lookup returns CDR1 MNHEY and CDR2 SVGAGI. The CDR3 region is CASSYSTGEVTGELFF. The CDR3 coding sequence is TGTGCCAGCAGTTACTCGACAGGGGAGGTCACCGGGGAGCTGTTTTTT.

This sequence joins TRBV7-6 and TRBJ2-1, with unresolved D. Germline CDR1 SGHVS, CDR2 FNYEAQ. The CDR3 is made up of 15 amino acids. V gave up 1 base and J gave up 2 bases, with 9 bases separating them. CDR3 nucleotide sequence: TGTGCCAGCAGCTTAGGTCTACCCCCCTACAATGAGCAGTTCTTC. Amino acids: CASSLGLPPYNEQFF.

This clone was observed a few times. This CDR3 reads CASSSRESSYNEQFF. CDR3 sequence (DNA): TGCGCCAGCAGCTCCCGCGAGAGCTCCTACAATGAGCAGTTCTTC. The chain employs TRBV4-3 and TRBJ2-1; D not certain. Between the trimmed V and J ends, which lost 5 bases and 0 bases, there was a span of 11 bases. The germline gives CDR1 LGHNA, CDR2 YSLEER. This CDR3 is 15 amino acids long.

In this sample, this clone turned up a few times. This chain links TRBV6-5 with TRBJ2-2; no firm D call. This CDR3 comprises 13 residues. Germline loops: CDR1 MNHEY, CDR2 SVGAGI. V was trimmed by 7 bases and J by 6 bases, leaving 12 bases between them. In DNA, the CDR3 is TGTGCCAGCACTATTACGCGCGCCGGGGAGCTGTTTTTT. Translating it yields CASTITRAGELFF.

This clone was seen a handful of times. CDR3 in amino acids: CASSTGTSVYNEQFF. DNA for the CDR3: TGTGCCAGCAGTACCGGGACTAGCGTTTACAATGAGCAGTTCTTC. The chain links TRBV6-5 to TRBJ2-1; 10 bases map to TRBD2. Germline values: CDR1 MNHEY, CDR2 SVGAGI. The CDR3 consists of 15 residues. V was pared by 5 bases and J by 4 bases, with 5 bases of the junction left unmatched.

The V call is TRBV5-1, the J call TRBJ2-1; D remains unclear. Between the trimmed V and J ends, which lost 3 bases and 9 bases, there was a span of 7 bases. The CDR3 covers 11 residues. The V gene's germline CDR1 is SGHRS and CDR2 YFSETQ. Here the CDR3 reads CASSSYPEQFF. As DNA, the CDR3 is TGCGCCAGCAGCTCCTACCCTGAGCAGTTCTTC.

The chain joins TRBV7-9 to TRBJ1-1; 8 bases are shared with TRBD1. Trimming at V came to 5 bases and at J to 7 bases, leaving 9 bases not matched to a gene. The V gene's germline CDR1 is SEHNR and CDR2 FQNEAQ (reference sequence). The CDR3 is made up of 14 amino acids. CDR3 sequence: CASSVVGQASEAFF. The CDR3 DNA follows: TGTGCCAGCAGCGTTGTGGGACAGGCGAGTGAAGCTTTCTTT.

This sequence joins TRBV11-2 and TRBJ1-3; D is unclear. The germline CDR1 and CDR2 sequences are SGHAT and FQNNGV. CDR3 length: 15 amino acids. Between the trimmed V and J ends, which lost 1 base and 0 bases, there was a span of 7 bases. The CDR3 DNA is TGTGCCAGCAGCTTAGGCAGACACTCTGGAAACACCATATATTTT. As protein: CASSLGRHSGNTIYF.

V usage is TRBV7-7 and J usage is TRBJ2-1, with 8 nucleotides matching TRBD1. The CDR3 consists of 15 residues. Germline assignment: CDR1 SSHAT and CDR2 FNYEAQ (reference sequence). Trimming cost V 5 bases and J 4 bases; bases outside gene matches: 7. The CDR3 sequence: CASSPGTGTYNEQFF. CDR3 coding DNA: TGTGCCAGCAGCCCCGGGACAGGAACATACAATGAGCAGTTCTTC.

This clone was seen a few times. The chain couples TRBV9 to TRBJ2-3; a possible D gene is TRBD2 (5 bases). Germline V gene sequence: CDR1 SGDLS, CDR2 YYNGEE. Trimming left V 1 base short and J 6 bases short, with 12 bases between. This CDR3 is 14 amino acids long. In DNA, the CDR3 is TGTGCCAGCAGCGTACCCGGGGAAGAGGATACGCAGTATTTT. Residues: CASSVPGEEDTQYF.

This clone counts as large. CDR3 bases: TGTGCCAGCAGCTCCCCGACCGGGGAGCTGTTTTTT. It yields the protein CASSSPTGELFF. The V call is TRBV7-9, the J call TRBJ2-2; D is unresolved. CDR3 length equals 12 residues. V was clipped by 4 bases and J by 5 bases, with 5 bases between them. Germline V gene lookup returns CDR1 SEHNR and CDR2 FQNEAQ (reference sequence).

This chain joins TRBV11-3 and TRBJ2-2; possibly TRBD2 for D (5 bases). CDR1 SGHNT and CDR2 YENEEA come from the germline V gene. Trimming pared 4 bases from V and 4 bases from J, leaving 16 bases between. The CDR3 spans 16 residues. CDR3 amino acids: CASSSPDGVPTGELFF. The CDR3 nucleotides read TGTGCCAGCAGCTCACCCGACGGGGTACCCACCGGGGAGCTGTTTTTT.

This rearrangement joins TRBV7-8 to TRBJ2-7, with TRBD2 identical over 7 bases. The germline V gene has CDR1 SGHVS and CDR2 FQNEAQ. The CDR3 runs to 13 residues. The ends lost 5 bases at V and 4 bases at J; junction bases unmatched: 5. Written as DNA, the CDR3 is TGTGCCAGCAGCACTCCGGGGGGATACGAGCAGTACTTC. Translated: CASSTPGGYEQYF.

On this clone itself: The germline gene is not matched at one end of the junction; a read error may be the cause. The rearrangement links TRBV7-7 to TRBJ2-3; TRBD2 agrees at 9 bases. The CDR3 sequence is 15 residues long. Germline CDR1 is SSHAT and CDR2 is FNYEAQ (reference sequence). This chain's CDR3 is CASSLAGASTDTQYF. The CDR3 DNA follows: TGTGCTAGCAGCTTAGCGGGAGCGAGCACAGATACGCAGTATTTT.

This chain connects TRBV5-1 to TRBJ1-1; maybe TRBD1 (5 bases). V was pared by 5 bases and J by 2 bases, with 10 bases between. The germline gives CDR1 SGHRS, CDR2 YFSETQ. CDR3 size: 13 residues. The DNA of the CDR3 is TGCGCCAGCAGAGGGGCCTTTAACACTGAAGCTTTCTTT. It codes for CASRGAFNTEAFF.

The chain combines TRBV5-6 with TRBJ1-2; D unresolved. The CDR3 totals 15 residues. CDR1 and CDR2 (germline): SGHDT, YYEEEE. With 0 bases removed from V and 6 bases from J, the gap between germline ends came to 15 bases. CDR3 region: CASSLAGSEADGYTF. DNA of the CDR3: TGTGCCAGCAGCTTGGCCGGCAGTGAGGCGGATGGCTACACCTTC. Full variable domain (remainder filled in from reference TRBV5-6 and TRBJ1-2): DAGVTQSPTHLIKTRGQQVTLRCSPKSGHDTVSWYQQALGQGPQFIFQYYEEEERQRGNFPDRFSGHQFPNYSSELNVNALLLGDSALYLCASSLAGSEADGYTFGSGTRLTVV.

The CDR3: CASSSTDSSEQYF. The DNA for the CDR3 is TGTGCCAGCAGCTCAACGGACAGCTCGGAGCAGTACTTC. V gene TRBV7-9 combines with J gene TRBJ2-7; possible D gene TRBD1, 6 bases. With 4 bases removed from V and 7 bases from J, the gap between germline ends came to 14 bases. The CDR3 has 13 residues. The germline V gene encodes CDR1 SEHNR and CDR2 FQNEAQ (reference sequence).

This chain uses TRBV7-6 with TRBJ1-1; possibly TRBD1 for D (6 bases). From germline, CDR1 is SGHVS and CDR2 FNYEAQ. The V and J ends lost 3 bases and 5 bases respectively, with 10 bases between them. The CDR3 is made up of 13 amino acids. CDR3 in DNA: TGTGCCAGCAGCTTGGGACAAAGAACTGAAGCTTTCTTT. It yields the protein CASSLGQRTEAFF.

The V and J genes are TRBV13 and TRBJ1-1, with unresolved D. The length of the CDR3 is 12 residues. Trimming pared 5 bases from V and 4 bases from J, leaving 8 bases between. Germline V CDR1 and CDR2: PRHDT, FYEKMQ (reference sequence). The CDR3 region is CASSQVFTEAFF. CDR3 nucleotides: TGTGCCAGCAGCCAGGTTTTCACTGAAGCTTTCTTT.

A note on this clone: A read error may account for a junction end that differs from germline. V gene TRBV5-1 combines with J gene TRBJ1-1; 10 bases are a match to TRBD1. The germline V gene encodes CDR1 SGHRS and CDR2 YFSETQ. The CDR3 spans 14 residues. CDR3 residues: CASSPGQGSEKASF. The CDR3, as DNA: TGCGCCAGCAGCCCGGGACAGGGGAGCGAAAAAGCTTCCTTT.

This sequence joins TRBV9 and TRBJ2-2; the D gene is possibly TRBD2 (6 bases). Germline CDR1 is SGDLS and CDR2 is YYNGEE. Trimming took off 0 bases at V and 3 bases at J, with 12 bases between the two ends. CDR3 length: 16 amino acids. The CDR3 DNA sequence: TGTGCCAGCAGCGTAGGTTGGCGGGGAGACACCGGGGAGCTGTTTTTT. It specifies CASSVGWRGDTGELFF.

This clone was picked up one time. The rearrangement joins TRBV4-1 to TRBJ2-7, with TRBD1 matching 9 bases. CDR1 and CDR2 from the germline V gene are MGHRA and YSYEKL. The CDR3 loop spans 14 amino acids. V lost 3 bases, J lost 3 bases, and 3 bases stayed unmatched. CDR3 sequence reads: CASSHDRGDYEQYF. In nucleotides, the CDR3 is TGCGCCAGCAGCCACGACAGGGGGGACTACGAGCAGTACTTC.

The chain employs TRBV5-5 and TRBJ2-2, with 14 bases fitting TRBD2. CDR3 size: 16 residues. CDR1 and CDR2 (germline): SGHKS, YYEKEE (reference sequence). Germline trimming cut 2 bases from V and 7 bases from J; bases unmatched to any gene: 4. CDR3 sequence (DNA): TGTGCCAGCAGCTTTCGGACTAGCGGGGGGTTCGGGGAGCTGTTTTTT. Translation gives CASSFRTSGGFGELFF.